This TCR beta chain was profiled in a study of blood T cell repertoires in COVID-19. The CDR3 totals 20 residues. The germline V gene has CDR1 SGHNT and CDR2 YENEEA. Trimming took 5 bases from V and 0 from J; bases not matched to a gene: 12. The assay was immunoSEQ multiplex PCR, and TCRdb's table has in-frame clones only and misses some. The data contain about 220,000 clones, almost 90% of them singletons. The chain is built from TRBV11-3 and TRBJ2-1; the match to TRBD2 covers 14 bases. Sequenced input: PBMCs or T cells enriched from blood (not recorded which). The sequence was obtained from a woman in her forties or fifties with acute COVID-19. The chain's CDR3 is CASSRTGTSGSLSSYNEQFF. The CDR3 DNA reads as TGTGCCAGCAGCCGGACAGGGACTAGCGGGAGCCTTAGCTCCTACAATGAGCAGTTCTTC.